The clone carrying this T cell receptor beta chain was observed at least ten times. Its antigen remains unknown. MiXCR, applied by TCRdb to the reads, yields one record per CDR3 protein. The table lists 250,000 to 300,000 distinct CDR3 sequences, over 15% of them singletons. Germline V gives CDR1 SGHTA, CDR2 FQGNSA. Trimming stripped 5 bases from V and 4 bases from J, with 17 bases between. The CDR3 consists of 15 residues. This sample is drawn from a study of T cell repertoires in cytomegalovirus infection. General observations from the study: The ex vivo response was dominated by HLA-C-restricted CMV-specific TCR beta clonotypes.

The sample taken for sequencing was CD8+ T cells from PBMCs. This receptor was identified in a human donor in good health (CMV status not recorded). Some clones in this sample may be carry-over from other donors' samples. The rearrangement links TRBV7-2 to TRBJ2-5; D remains ambiguous. CDR3 bases: TGTGCCAGCAGCAGTCCTCAAGTGTGGCTAGAGACCCAGTACTTC. Residues: CASSSPQVWLETQYF.